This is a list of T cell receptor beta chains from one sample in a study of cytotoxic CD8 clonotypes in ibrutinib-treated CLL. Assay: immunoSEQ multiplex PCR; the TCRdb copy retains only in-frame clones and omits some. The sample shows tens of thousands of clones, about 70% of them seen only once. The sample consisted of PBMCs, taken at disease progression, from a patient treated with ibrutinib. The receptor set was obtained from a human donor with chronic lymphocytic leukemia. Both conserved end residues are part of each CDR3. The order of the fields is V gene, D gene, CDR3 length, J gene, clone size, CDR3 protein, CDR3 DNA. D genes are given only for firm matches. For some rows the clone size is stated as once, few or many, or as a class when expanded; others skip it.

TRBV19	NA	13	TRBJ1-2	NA	CASSELQGGGYTF	TGTGCCAGTAGTGAGTTACAGGGAGGCGGCTACACCTTC
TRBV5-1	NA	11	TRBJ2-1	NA	CATRTGHEQFF	TGCGCCACCCGAACAGGTCATGAGCAGTTCTTC
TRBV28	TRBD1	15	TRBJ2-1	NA	CASSAPGQGLNEQFF	TGTGCCAGCAGTGCCCCGGGACAGGGCCTAAATGAGCAGTTCTTC
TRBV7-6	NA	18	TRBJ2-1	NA	CASSLVAAGTYSYNEQFF	TGTGCCAGCAGCTTAGTGGCTGCGGGTACATACTCCTACAATGAGCAGTTCTTC
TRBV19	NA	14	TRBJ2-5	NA	CASSIDGTPETQYF	TGTGCCAGTAGTATAGATGGGACACCAGAGACCCAGTACTTC
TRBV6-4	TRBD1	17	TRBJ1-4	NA	CASIATGGVSCNEKLFF	TGTGCCAGCATTGCAACAGGGGGAGTCTCTTGTAATGAAAAACTGTTTTTT
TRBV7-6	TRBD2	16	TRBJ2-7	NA	CASSRPGTSGSTEQYF	TGTGCCAGCAGCCGCCCCGGGACTAGCGGGAGTACAGAGCAGTACTTC
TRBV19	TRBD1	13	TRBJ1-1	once	CASGQGGTAEAFF	TGTGCCAGCGGACAGGGGGGGACCGCTGAAGCTTTCTTT
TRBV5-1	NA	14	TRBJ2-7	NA	CASSLAMGLDEQYF	TGCGCCAGCAGCTTGGCCATGGGGTTAGACGAGCAGTACTTC
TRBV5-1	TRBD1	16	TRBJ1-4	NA	CASSSRMTGASEKLFF	TGCGCCAGCAGCTCAAGGATGACAGGGGCTTCTGAAAAACTGTTTTTT
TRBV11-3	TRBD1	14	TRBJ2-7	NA	CASSSPTGGDEQYF	TGTGCCAGCAGTTCTCCTACAGGGGGTGACGAGCAGTACTTC
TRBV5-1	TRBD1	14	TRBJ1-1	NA	CASSTYRGNTEAFF	TGCGCCAGCAGCACCTACAGGGGTAACACTGAAGCTTTCTTT
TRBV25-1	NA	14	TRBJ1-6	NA	CASSDWILNSPLHF	TGTGCCAGCAGTGACTGGATCTTGAATTCACCCCTCCACTTT
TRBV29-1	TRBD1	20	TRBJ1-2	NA	CSVEDRLTLSGGMVFYGYTF	TGCAGCGTTGAAGATCGGCTAACTTTGTCAGGGGGTATGGTATTCTATGGCTACACCTTC
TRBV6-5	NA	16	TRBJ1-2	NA	CASSYSADQPTYGYTF	TGTGCCAGCAGTTACTCGGCAGACCAACCCACCTATGGCTACACCTTC
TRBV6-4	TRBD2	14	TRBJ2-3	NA	CASSEAGGTDTQYF	TGTGCCAGCAGTGAAGCGGGGGGCACAGATACGCAGTATTTT
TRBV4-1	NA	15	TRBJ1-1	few	CASSDLGRRNTEAFF	TGCGCCAGCAGCGACCTGGGGCGGCGGAACACTGAAGCTTTCTTT